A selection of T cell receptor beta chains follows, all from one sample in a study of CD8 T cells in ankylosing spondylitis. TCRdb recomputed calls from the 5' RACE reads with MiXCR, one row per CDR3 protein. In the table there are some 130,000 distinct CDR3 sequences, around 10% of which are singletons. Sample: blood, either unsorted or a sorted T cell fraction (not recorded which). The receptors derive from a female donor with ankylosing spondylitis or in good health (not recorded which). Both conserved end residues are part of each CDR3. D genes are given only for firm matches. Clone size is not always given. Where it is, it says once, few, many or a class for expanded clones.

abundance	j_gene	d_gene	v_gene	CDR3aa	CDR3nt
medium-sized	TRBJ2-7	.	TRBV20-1	CSATQGRTYEQYF	TGCAGTGCTACTCAAGGACGCACCTACGAGCAGTACTTC
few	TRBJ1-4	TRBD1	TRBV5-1	CASSFGGQATNEKLFF	TGCGCCAGCAGCTTTGGCGGACAGGCAACTAATGAAAAACTGTTTTTT
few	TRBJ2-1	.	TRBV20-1	CSAPAGGASYNEQFF	TGCAGTGCTCCTGCCGGTGGGGCCTCCTACAATGAGCAGTTCTTC
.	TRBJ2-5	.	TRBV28	CASSSRLVVETQYF	TGTGCCAGCAGTTCGCGACTTGTTGTGGAGACCCAGTACTTC
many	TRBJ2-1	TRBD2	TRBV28	CASSPSSGGNYNEQFF	TGTGCCAGCAGTCCGTCTAGCGGGGGGAACTACAATGAGCAGTTCTTC
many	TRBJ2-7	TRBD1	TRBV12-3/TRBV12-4	CASRAGTGDYEQYF	TGTGCCAGCAGGGCCGGGACAGGGGACTACGAGCAGTACTTC
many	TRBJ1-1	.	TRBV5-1	CASSLVKTGLNTEAFF	TGCGCCAGCAGCTTGGTGAAGACGGGACTGAACACTGAAGCTTTCTTT
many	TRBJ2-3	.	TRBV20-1	CSARSGLDTDTQYF	TGCAGTGCTAGAAGCGGACTGGACACAGATACGCAGTATTTT
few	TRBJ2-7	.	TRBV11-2	CASSLGGALGEQYF	TGTGCCAGCAGCTTAGGGGGGGCCCTCGGCGAGCAGTACTTC
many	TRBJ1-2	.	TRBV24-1	CATSRGTNYGYTF	TGTGCCACCAGCCGCGGGACAAACTATGGCTACACCTTC
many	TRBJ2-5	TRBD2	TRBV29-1	CSVGGPGGFQETQYF	TGCAGCGTTGGGGGGCCGGGAGGGTTCCAAGAGACCCAGTACTTC
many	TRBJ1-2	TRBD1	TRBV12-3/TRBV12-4	CASSRDRVGYTF	TGTGCCAGCAGTAGGGACAGGGTTGGCTACACCTTC
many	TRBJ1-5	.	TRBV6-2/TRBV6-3	CASSYSGANQPQHF	TGTGCCAGCAGTTACTCAGGGGCAAATCAGCCCCAGCATTTT
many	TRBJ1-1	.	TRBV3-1	CASSQDRANTEAFF	TGTGCCAGCAGCCAAGATAGGGCGAACACTGAAGCTTTCTTT
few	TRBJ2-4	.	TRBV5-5	CASSPTEGAGYIQYF	TGTGCCAGCAGCCCCACGGAGGGTGCTGGTTACATTCAGTACTTC
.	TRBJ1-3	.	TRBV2	CASSEAGGQRENTIYF	TGTGCCAGCAGTGAAGCGGGAGGACAGAGGGAAAACACCATATATTTT
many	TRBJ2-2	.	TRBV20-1	CSARDRARHLTGELFF	TGCAGTGCTAGAGATAGGGCCCGACATCTCACCGGGGAGCTGTTTTTT
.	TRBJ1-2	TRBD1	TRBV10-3	CAISPGQRAGYTF	TGTGCCATCAGTCCGGGACAGAGGGCTGGCTACACCTTC
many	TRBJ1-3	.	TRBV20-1	CSARAAQAGNTIYF	TGCAGTGCTAGAGCCGCGCAGGCTGGAAACACCATATATTTT
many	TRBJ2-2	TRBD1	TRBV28	CASSLTGGANTGELFF	TGTGCCAGCAGCCTAACAGGGGGCGCCAACACCGGGGAGCTGTTTTTT
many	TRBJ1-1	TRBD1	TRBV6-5	CASSYLSGGMPNTEAFF	TGTGCCAGCAGTTATCTCTCAGGGGGCATGCCGAACACTGAAGCTTTCTTT
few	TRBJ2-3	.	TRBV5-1	CASSYMEGTKIRYF	TGCGCCAGCAGTTACATGGAGGGTACCAAAATTCGGTATTTT
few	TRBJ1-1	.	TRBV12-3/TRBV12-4	CASSLFGGEGTEAFF	TGTGCCAGCAGTTTATTTGGGGGGGAAGGCACTGAAGCTTTCTTT
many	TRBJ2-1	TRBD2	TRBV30	CAWIRTSGSNEQFF	TGTGCCTGGATTCGGACTAGCGGGAGCAATGAGCAGTTCTTC
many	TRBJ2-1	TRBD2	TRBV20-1	CSAFGGSGVGEQFF	TGCAGTGCTTTTGGGGGTAGCGGGGTCGGTGAGCAGTTCTTC
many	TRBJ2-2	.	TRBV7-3	CASSRKGLTSTGELFF	TGTGCCAGCAGCAGAAAGGGACTCACGAGCACCGGGGAGCTGTTTTTT
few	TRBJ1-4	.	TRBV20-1	CSARDLGGANEKLFF	TGCAGTGCTAGAGATCTAGGGGGGGCAAATGAAAAACTGTTTTTT
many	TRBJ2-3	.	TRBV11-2	CASSLPTTTDTQYF	TGTGCCAGCAGCTTGCCGACTACCACAGATACGCAGTATTTT
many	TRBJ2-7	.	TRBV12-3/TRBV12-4	CASSPRQAYEQYF	TGTGCCAGCAGCCCCAGACAAGCCTACGAGCAGTACTTC
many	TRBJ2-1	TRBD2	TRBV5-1	CASSLGGLAQNEQFF	TGCGCCAGCAGCTTGGGCGGACTAGCGCAGAATGAGCAGTTCTTC
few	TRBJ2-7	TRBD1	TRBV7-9	CASSSKDRDYYEQYF	TGTGCCAGCAGCTCCAAAGACAGGGATTACTACGAGCAGTACTTC
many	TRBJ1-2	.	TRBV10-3	CAISTGNYGYTF	TGTGCCATCTCAACAGGGAACTATGGCTACACCTTC
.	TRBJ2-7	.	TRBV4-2	CASSQDLGRAFYEQYF	TGTGCCAGCAGCCAAGATCTTGGGCGGGCCTTCTACGAGCAGTACTTC
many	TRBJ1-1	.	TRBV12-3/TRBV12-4	CASSFSAETEAFF	TGTGCCAGCAGTTTTAGCGCAGAGACTGAAGCTTTCTTT
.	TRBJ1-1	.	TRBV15	CATSRDLGAEAFF	TGTGCCACCAGCAGAGATTTGGGGGCTGAAGCTTTCTTT
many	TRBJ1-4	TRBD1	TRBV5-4	CASTNRGTNEKLFF	TGTGCCAGCACCAACAGGGGAACTAATGAAAAACTGTTTTTT
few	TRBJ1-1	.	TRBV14	CASSQARGRGTEAFF	TGTGCCAGCAGCCAAGCCAGGGGCAGGGGCACTGAAGCTTTCTTT
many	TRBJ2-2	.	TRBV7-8	CASSLIQNTGELFF	TGTGCCAGCAGCTTAATACAGAACACCGGGGAGCTGTTTTTT
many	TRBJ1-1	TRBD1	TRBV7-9	CASSPRDRTNTEAFF	TGTGCCAGCAGCCCACGGGACAGGACCAACACTGAAGCTTTCTTT
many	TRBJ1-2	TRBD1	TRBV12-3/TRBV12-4	CASSGTGHHLNYGYTF	TGTGCCAGCAGCGGGACAGGGCACCACCTTAACTATGGCTACACCTTC
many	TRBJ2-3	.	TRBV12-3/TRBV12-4	CASSLMLGTADTQYF	TGTGCCAGCAGTTTAATGTTAGGGACGGCAGATACGCAGTATTTT
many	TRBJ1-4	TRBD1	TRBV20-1	CSARDRITTNEKLFF	TGCAGCGCCCGGGACAGGATTACGACTAATGAAAAACTGTTTTTT
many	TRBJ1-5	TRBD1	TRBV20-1	CSARDPAGGNQPQHF	TGCAGTGCTAGAGATCCGGCAGGGGGCAACCAGCCCCAGCATTTT
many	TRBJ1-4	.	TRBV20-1	CSGITDEKLFF	TGCAGTGGCATTACCGATGAAAAACTGTTTTTT
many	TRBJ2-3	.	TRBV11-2	CASSFRVDTQYF	TGTGCCAGCAGCTTTCGGGTAGATACGCAGTATTTT
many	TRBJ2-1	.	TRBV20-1	CSAIADPSSSRQFF	TGCAGTGCTATAGCGGACCCGAGTTCCTCGAGGCAGTTCTTC
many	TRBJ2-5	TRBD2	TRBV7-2	CASGLAGVSQETQYF	TGTGCCAGTGGACTAGCGGGGGTATCCCAAGAGACCCAGTACTTC
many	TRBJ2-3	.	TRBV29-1	CSVEGGMSGTETPDTQYF	TGCAGCGTTGAGGGGGGGATGAGCGGGACAGAAACACCAGATACGCAGTATTTT
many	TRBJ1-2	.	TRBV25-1	CASSEPGESYTF	TGTGCCAGCAGTGAACCAGGGGAGAGCTACACCTTC